This is a list of T cell receptor beta chains from one sample in a study of molecular identifiers for immune sequencing clone quantification. TCRdb analysed the PCR reads with MiXCR anew, one entry per CDR3 protein. The sample contains about 9,600 distinct CDR3 sequences, 19% of which appear only once. The source material was naive CD8+ T cells from blood, with Jurkat cell RNA spiked in. The receptor set was obtained from a human donor in good health. Some libraries in this study had Jurkat cell RNA spiked in. Both conserved end residues are part of each CDR3. The order of the fields is V gene, J gene, clone size, D gene, CDR3 DNA, CDR3 protein. D genes are given only for firm matches. The size entry is marked missing in some rows and otherwise reads once, few, many or a size class.

v_call: TRBV4-3
j_call: TRBJ2-5
clone_size: medium-sized
d_call: -
cdr3_nt: TGCGCCAGCAGCCAAGATAGGGACCCCGGGCAGACCCAGTACTTC
cdr3_aa: CASSQDRDPGQTQYF

v_call: TRBV4-2
j_call: TRBJ2-7
clone_size: many
d_call: TRBD2
cdr3_nt: TGTGCCAGCAGCCAACTTAGCGGGGGGGCGGGCGAGCAGTACTTC
cdr3_aa: CASSQLSGGAGEQYF

v_call: TRBV3-1
j_call: TRBJ2-1
clone_size: many
d_call: TRBD2
cdr3_nt: TGTGCCAGCAGCCAAGAATCGGGACAGGTGCTAGCGGGAGCCTACAATGAGCAGTTCTTC
cdr3_aa: CASSQESGQVLAGAYNEQFF

v_call: TRBV6-2/TRBV6-3
j_call: TRBJ2-3
clone_size: medium-sized
d_call: TRBD2
cdr3_nt: TGTGCCAGCAGTCCCACTAGCGGGGGAACCACAGATACGCAGTATTTT
cdr3_aa: CASSPTSGGTTDTQYF

v_call: TRBV19
j_call: TRBJ2-3
clone_size: medium-sized
d_call: -
cdr3_nt: TGTGCCAGTAGTATATCCCCCGCAGGGTACGCAGATACGCAGTATTTT
cdr3_aa: CASSISPAGYADTQYF

v_call: TRBV11-2
j_call: TRBJ2-3
clone_size: many
d_call: -
cdr3_nt: TGTGCCAGCAGCTTAGAGGGGCGGGACACCTTGGATACGCAGTATTTT
cdr3_aa: CASSLEGRDTLDTQYF

v_call: TRBV4-2
j_call: TRBJ1-3
clone_size: medium-sized
d_call: -
cdr3_nt: TGTGCCAGCAGCCAAGATCCTCCGGGGGGGGTGGGAGGAAACACCATATATTTT
cdr3_aa: CASSQDPPGGVGGNTIYF

v_call: TRBV12-3/TRBV12-4
j_call: TRBJ2-1
clone_size: many
d_call: -
cdr3_nt: TGTGCCAGCAGTCCCCTCAACAATGAGCAGTTCTTC
cdr3_aa: CASSPLNNEQFF

v_call: TRBV30
j_call: TRBJ2-5
clone_size: many
d_call: TRBD2
cdr3_nt: TGTGCCTGGAGTGACCAGTCTCCCGGACTAGCGGGACAAGAGACCCAGTACTTC
cdr3_aa: CAWSDQSPGLAGQETQYF

v_call: TRBV29-1
j_call: TRBJ1-1
clone_size: -
d_call: TRBD1
cdr3_nt: TGCAGCGCTGAGGGACAGGGAAGGACTGAAGCTTTCTTT
cdr3_aa: CSAEGQGRTEAFF

v_call: TRBV14
j_call: TRBJ2-3
clone_size: medium-sized
d_call: -
cdr3_nt: TGTGCCAGCAGCCCCGGCTGGAGCACAGATACGCAGTATTTT
cdr3_aa: CASSPGWSTDTQYF

v_call: TRBV12-3/TRBV12-4
j_call: TRBJ2-5
clone_size: many
d_call: -
cdr3_nt: TGTGCCAGCAGGCACTTGCCTAGCAGTACCGCTGCCCAGTACTTC
cdr3_aa: CASRHLPSSTAAQYF

v_call: TRBV6-5
j_call: TRBJ1-2
clone_size: medium-sized
d_call: -
cdr3_nt: TGTGCCAGCAGTTACCGCGAAGACTATGGCTACACCTTC
cdr3_aa: CASSYREDYGYTF

v_call: TRBV4-3
j_call: TRBJ2-1
clone_size: medium-sized
d_call: TRBD1
cdr3_nt: TGCGCCAGCAGCCCCAGAGGGACAGGGGTCGATGAGCAGTTCTTC
cdr3_aa: CASSPRGTGVDEQFF

v_call: TRBV7-9
j_call: TRBJ2-3
clone_size: medium-sized
d_call: -
cdr3_nt: TGTGCCAGCAGCCCCGACTGGTCAACCGGGCAGTATTTT
cdr3_aa: CASSPDWSTGQYF

v_call: TRBV28
j_call: TRBJ2-6
clone_size: medium-sized
d_call: -
cdr3_nt: TGTGCCAGCAGTTTAGTTGGGGCCAACGTCCTGACTTTC
cdr3_aa: CASSLVGANVLTF

v_call: TRBV4-3
j_call: TRBJ2-3
clone_size: many
d_call: TRBD2
cdr3_nt: TGCGCCAGCAGCCAAGCCTTAGCGGGAGGCCACACAGATACGCAGTATTTT
cdr3_aa: CASSQALAGGHTDTQYF

v_call: TRBV6-5
j_call: TRBJ2-3
clone_size: -
d_call: -
cdr3_nt: TGTGCCAGCAGTTACATAAGGGCGGCGCGGCCAGATACGCAGTATTTT
cdr3_aa: CASSYIRAARPDTQYF

v_call: TRBV30
j_call: TRBJ2-1
clone_size: many
d_call: -
cdr3_nt: TGTGCCTGGAGTCCCGCCGAGACTCAGTTCTTC
cdr3_aa: CAWSPAETQFF

v_call: TRBV12-5
j_call: TRBJ2-2
clone_size: -
d_call: -
cdr3_nt: TGTGCTAGTGGTTTGTATTTCCTAGACTCCTACACCGGGGAGCTGTTTTTT
cdr3_aa: CASGLYFLDSYTGELFF

v_call: TRBV5-4
j_call: TRBJ2-2
clone_size: -
d_call: -
cdr3_nt: TGTGTCAGCTTAGGACCAACCGGGGAGCTGTTTTTT
cdr3_aa: CVSLGPTGELFF

v_call: TRBV19
j_call: TRBJ2-6
clone_size: -
d_call: -
cdr3_nt: TGTGCCAGTAGTATAGATTCGCGGCTCTCTGGGGCCAACGTCCTGACTTTC
cdr3_aa: CASSIDSRLSGANVLTF

v_call: TRBV6-5
j_call: TRBJ2-7
clone_size: medium-sized
d_call: -
cdr3_nt: TGTGCCAGCACGGAAGGGGGGAACGAGCAGTACTTC
cdr3_aa: CASTEGGNEQYF

v_call: TRBV7-9
j_call: TRBJ1-1
clone_size: many
d_call: -
cdr3_nt: TGTGCCAGCAGCTTAGTAGGGAACACTGAAGCTTTCTTT
cdr3_aa: CASSLVGNTEAFF

v_call: TRBV28
j_call: TRBJ1-1
clone_size: medium-sized
d_call: TRBD1
cdr3_nt: TGTGCCAGCAGATACGGAACAGGGGGACTGAACACTGAAGCTTTCTTT
cdr3_aa: CASRYGTGGLNTEAFF

v_call: TRBV12-3/TRBV12-4
j_call: TRBJ2-5
clone_size: medium-sized
d_call: -
cdr3_nt: TGTGCCAGCAGTGTTGGGGATCAAGAGACCCAGTACTTC
cdr3_aa: CASSVGDQETQYF

v_call: TRBV11-2
j_call: TRBJ1-1
clone_size: many
d_call: -
cdr3_nt: TGTGCCAGCAGCTTGTTCGGTTACACTGAAGCTTTCTTT
cdr3_aa: CASSLFGYTEAFF

v_call: TRBV23-1
j_call: TRBJ2-5
clone_size: medium-sized
d_call: -
cdr3_nt: TGCGCCAGCACGATAGCGGCGTACCAAGAGACCCAGTACTTC
cdr3_aa: CASTIAAYQETQYF

v_call: TRBV7-8
j_call: TRBJ1-5
clone_size: medium-sized
d_call: -
cdr3_nt: TGTGCCAGCAGTTCAGGTATTGGTCTCGGGATCAGTCAGCCCCAGCATTTT
cdr3_aa: CASSSGIGLGISQPQHF